These 19 T cell receptor beta chains were all obtained from the same sample, sequenced in a study of T cell changes during pregnancy in multiple sclerosis. Using immunoSEQ multiplex PCR, the repertoire was profiled, and TCRdb retains in-frame clones only, with some absent. Of 50,000 to 75,000 clones in the sample, approximately 90% are singletons; the top ten hold about 3%. Sequencing used peripheral blood, obtained in the third trimester of pregnancy. Receptor source: a female donor in good health, enrolled as a control in a pregnancy study.

The rearrangement links TRBV5-6 to TRBJ2-5, with D perhaps matching TRBD2 (6 bases). This CDR3 has 16 amino acids. CDR1 and CDR2 from the germline V gene are SGHDT and YYEEEE. Trimming removed 3 bases from V and 5 bases from J, with 20 bases in between. CDR3 DNA: TGTGCCAGCAGCTCGGGGGTCCATTTACGGGCGGAGACCCAGTACTTC. This encodes CASSSGVHLRAETQYF.

This sequence joins TRBV6-4 and TRBJ1-5; no firm D call. This CDR3 spans 14 amino acids. The V and J ends lost 5 bases and 4 bases respectively, with 12 bases between them. The germline gives CDR1 MRHNA, CDR2 SNTAGT. The CDR3 nucleotides are TGTGCCAGCAGTTCTTCTCCGGGAAATCAGCCCCAGCATTTT. Amino acid sequence: CASSSSPGNQPQHF.

The rearrangement joins TRBV7-9 to TRBJ1-1; a possible D gene is TRBD1 (5 bases). V dropped 8 bases and J dropped 5 bases, with 9 bases sitting between them. The germline V gene encodes CDR1 SEHNR and CDR2 FQNEAQ (reference sequence). The CDR3 is 11 residues long. Here the CDR3 reads CASAPGTEAFF. The CDR3 DNA follows: TGTGCCAGCGCCCCAGGGACTGAAGCTTTCTTT.

The chain employs TRBV19 and TRBJ2-7, with 11 nucleotides matching TRBD2. Germline-derived CDR1 and CDR2 are LNHDA and SQIVND (reference sequence). The CDR3 is 17 amino acids. V gave up 4 bases and J gave up 2 bases; unmatched junction bases: 10. The CDR3 DNA is TGTGCCAGTAGTACAGATATACTAGCGGGAGCAACCTACGAGCAGTACTTC. This translates into CASSTDILAGATYEQYF.

V and J are TRBV7-6 and TRBJ2-5; D call uncertain. V was pared by 0 bases and J by 1 base, with 12 bases between. The germline V gene encodes CDR1 SGHVS and CDR2 FNYEAQ. The CDR3 consists of 16 residues. This chain's CDR3 is CASSLALDPSQETQYF. As DNA, the CDR3 is TGTGCCAGCAGCTTAGCGCTAGACCCTTCCCAAGAGACCCAGTACTTC.

The rearrangement uses TRBV29-1 and TRBJ1-2; 9 bases align to TRBD1. The CDR3 is 13 amino acids. Germline loops: CDR1 SQVTM, CDR2 ANQGSEA. V lost 5 bases to trimming and J lost 7 bases; unmatched junction nucleotides: 8. The CDR3 is CSVLGRDRAGYTF. For the CDR3, the DNA is TGCAGCGTTTTGGGCCGGGACAGGGCTGGCTACACCTTC.

The chain combines TRBV11-3 with TRBJ2-1; 9 bases fit TRBD2. Germline V gene sequence: CDR1 SGHNT, CDR2 YENEEA. CDR3 length equals 14 residues. The trim removed 4 bases at V and 4 bases at J, leaving 2 bases unmatched. The CDR3 spells CASSSSGGYNEQFF. Here the CDR3 DNA reads TGTGCCAGCAGCTCGAGCGGGGGGTACAATGAGCAGTTCTTC.

The J gene is TRBJ2-5, the V gene TRBV27, with D perhaps matching TRBD2 (5 bases). V was pared by 8 bases and J by 4 bases, with 11 bases between. Germline V gives CDR1 MNHEY, CDR2 SMNVEV (reference sequence). The CDR3 is made up of 12 amino acids. The CDR3, as DNA: TGTGCCAGCGGTAGCGATAGAGAGACCCAGTACTTC. Protein: CASGSDRETQYF.

In its sample, this clone was seen a few times. This chain uses TRBV4-2 with TRBJ2-1; D perhaps matches TRBD2 (6 bases). V was trimmed by 0 bases and J by 6 bases, leaving 9 bases between them. Germline V gene sequence: CDR1 LGHNA, CDR2 YNFKEQ. This CDR3 region has 14 residues. The CDR3 DNA reads TGTGCCAGCAGCCAAGAAACTAGCTCCAATGAGCAGTTCTTC. This gives the protein CASSQETSSNEQFF.

The genes are TRBV5-1 and TRBJ2-1; 9 bases are shared with TRBD2. This CDR3 has 16 residues. CDR1 and CDR2 (germline): SGHRS, YFSETQ. The V gene end was trimmed by 0 bases and the J gene end by 6 bases; junction bases not matched to a gene: 7. The CDR3 nucleotides are TGCGCCAGCAGCTTGGCCGCGGGAGGGCCCGGCAATGAGCAGTTCTTC. Translation: CASSLAAGGPGNEQFF.

In its sample, this clone ranks as medium-sized. This rearrangement joins TRBV21-1 to TRBJ2-7; no check of the table's D call, TRBD1, against the DNA was made. TRBV21-1 is a recognized pseudogene. CDR3 size: 12 residues. The CDR3 nucleotides read TGTGCCAGCAGCAACAGGTCCTACGAGCAGTACTTC. It encodes CASSNRSYEQYF.

This sequence joins TRBV18 and TRBJ2-1, with 8 bases identical to TRBD2. The V segment lost 3 bases and the J segment 4 bases; nucleotides outside the gene matches: 8. Per the germline V gene, CDR1 is KGHSH and CDR2 is LQKENI. This CDR3 contains 16 residues. The DNA for the CDR3 is TGTGCCAGCTCACCTTTACTAGCGGAGGGTTACAATGAGCAGTTCTTC. It specifies CASSPLLAEGYNEQFF.

The chain couples TRBV7-2 to TRBJ1-3; D perhaps matches TRBD1 (5 bases). The CDR3 is made up of 17 amino acids. Germline CDR1 is SGHTA and CDR2 is FQGNSA. Trimming shortened V by 5 bases and J by 0 bases, and 17 bases separated the two germline ends. The CDR3 here is CASSLGGQGLSGNTIYF. DNA of the CDR3: TGTGCCAGCAGCCTAGGAGGACAAGGCCTCTCTGGAAACACCATATATTTT.

CDR3 amino acids: CASSLATGGDGYTF. Written as DNA, the CDR3 is TGCGCCAGCAGCTTGGCCACCGGGGGAGATGGCTACACCTTC. This chain uses TRBV5-1 with TRBJ1-2; possible D gene TRBD1, 5 bases. The CDR3 is 14 amino acids. The germline V gene encodes CDR1 SGHRS and CDR2 YFSETQ. V lost 0 bases, J lost 6 bases, and 12 bases lay in between.

The genes are TRBV29-1 and TRBJ2-7, with TRBD2 identical over 11 bases. Germline-derived CDR1 and CDR2 are SQVTM and ANQGSEA. The V gene end was trimmed by 2 bases and the J gene end by 0 bases; junction bases not matched to a gene: 3. The CDR3 is made up of 15 amino acids. CDR3 amino acids: CSVERTSGHSYEQYF. CDR3 DNA sequence: TGCAGCGTTGAAAGGACTAGCGGGCACTCCTACGAGCAGTACTTC.

V usage is TRBV25-1 and J usage is TRBJ2-3; 8 bases fit TRBD1. Germline CDR1 and CDR2: MGHDK and SYGVNS. This CDR3 comprises 17 residues. J was trimmed by 5 bases and V by 1 base; bases with no gene match: 11. CDR3 protein: CASSELGGQGAKDTQYF. The CDR3 DNA follows: TGTGCCAGCAGTGAATTAGGAGGGCAGGGGGCTAAAGATACGCAGTATTTT.

The chain recombines TRBV19 with TRBJ2-3, with no clear D. Germline CDR1 LNHDA, CDR2 SQIVND (reference sequence). CDR3 size: 12 residues. Deletions cut 2 bases from V and 5 bases from J, with 5 bases between. The DNA of the CDR3 is TGTGCCAGTAGTATAAATCTAGATACGCAGTATTTT. Translation gives CASSINLDTQYF. The full variable domain, in which reference TRBV19 and TRBJ2-3 provide the parts outside the CDR3, is DGGITQSPKYLFRKEGQNVTLSCEQNLNHDAMYWYRQDPGQGLRLIYYSQIVNDFQKGDIAEGYSVSREKKESFPLTVTSAQKNPTAFYLCASSINLDTQYFGPGTRLTVL.

The CDR3, as DNA: TGTGCCTGGGTACAGAGACCGAACACTGAAGCTTTCTTT. The encoded protein is CAWVQRPNTEAFF. The chain recombines TRBV30 with TRBJ1-1; D uncertain. This CDR3 is 13 amino acids long. Trimming pared 5 bases from V and 1 base from J, leaving 11 bases between. Germline V gene sequence: CDR1 GTSNPN, CDR2 SVGIG (reference sequence).

The chain carries TRBV28 and TRBJ2-1; 8 bases are a match to TRBD2. J gave up 4 bases and V 6 bases, and 8 bases lay outside the gene matches. The germline V gene encodes CDR1 MDHEN and CDR2 SYDVKM. CDR3 size: 15 residues. The CDR3, as DNA: TGTGCCAGCAGATTTAGCGGGAACCCATACAATGAGCAGTTCTTC. Translated: CASRFSGNPYNEQFF.